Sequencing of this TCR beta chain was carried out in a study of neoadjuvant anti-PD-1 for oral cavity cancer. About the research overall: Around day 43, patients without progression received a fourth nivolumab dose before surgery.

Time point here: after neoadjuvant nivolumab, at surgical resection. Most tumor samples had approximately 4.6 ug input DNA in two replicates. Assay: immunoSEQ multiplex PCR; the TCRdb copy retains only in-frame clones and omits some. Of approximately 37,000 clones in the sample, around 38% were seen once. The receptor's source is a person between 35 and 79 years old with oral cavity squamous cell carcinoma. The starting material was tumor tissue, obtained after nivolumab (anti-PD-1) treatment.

The CDR3 DNA reads TGCGCCAGCAGCTTGGGGGCAGCCACGGGGTCCTACGAGCAGTACTTC. Residues: CASSLGAATGSYEQYF. The chain employs TRBV5-1 and TRBJ2-7, with TRBD2 as a possible D gene (5 bases). The CDR3 consists of 16 residues. The ends were cut back, 0 bases at V and 1 base at J, with 14 bases in the middle. Germline loops: CDR1 SGHRS, CDR2 YFSETQ.